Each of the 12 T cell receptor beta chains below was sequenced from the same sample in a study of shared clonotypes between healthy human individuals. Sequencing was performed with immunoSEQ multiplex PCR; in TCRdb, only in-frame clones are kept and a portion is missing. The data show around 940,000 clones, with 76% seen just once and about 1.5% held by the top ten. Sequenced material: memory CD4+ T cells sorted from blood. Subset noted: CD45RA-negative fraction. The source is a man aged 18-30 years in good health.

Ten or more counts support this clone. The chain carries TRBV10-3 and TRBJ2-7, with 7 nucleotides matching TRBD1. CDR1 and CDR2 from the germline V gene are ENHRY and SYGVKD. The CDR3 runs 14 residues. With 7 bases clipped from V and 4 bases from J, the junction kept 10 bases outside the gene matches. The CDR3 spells CAITKGALEYEQYF. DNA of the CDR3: TGTGCCATCACCAAGGGGGCCTTAGAATACGAGCAGTACTTC.

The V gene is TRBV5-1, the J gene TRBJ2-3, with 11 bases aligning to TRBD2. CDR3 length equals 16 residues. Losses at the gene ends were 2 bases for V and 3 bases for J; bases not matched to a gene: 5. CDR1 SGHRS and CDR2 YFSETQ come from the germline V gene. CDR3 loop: CASSLGTSGYTDTQYF. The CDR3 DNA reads TGCGCCAGCAGCTTAGGGACTAGCGGATATACAGATACGCAGTATTTT.

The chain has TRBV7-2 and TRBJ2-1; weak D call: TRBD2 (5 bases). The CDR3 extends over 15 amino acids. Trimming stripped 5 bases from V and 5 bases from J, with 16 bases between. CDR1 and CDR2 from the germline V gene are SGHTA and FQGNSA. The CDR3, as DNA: TGTGCCAGCAGCCCCCAGAGGGCGCAGAACAATGAGCAGTTCTTC. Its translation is CASSPQRAQNNEQFF. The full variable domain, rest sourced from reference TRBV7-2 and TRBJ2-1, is GAGVSQSPSNKVTEKGKDVELRCDPISGHTALYWYRQSLGQGLEFLIYFQGNSAPDKSGLPSDRFSAERTGGSVSTLTIQRTQQEDSAVYLCASSPQRAQNNEQFFGPGTRLTVL.

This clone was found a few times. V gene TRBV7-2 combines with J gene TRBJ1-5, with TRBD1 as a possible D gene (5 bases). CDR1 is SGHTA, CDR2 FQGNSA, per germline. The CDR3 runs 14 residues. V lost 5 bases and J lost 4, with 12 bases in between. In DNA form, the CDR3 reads TGTGCCAGCAGCCCTGGGACTCGGAATCAGCCCCAGCATTTT. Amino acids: CASSPGTRNQPQHF.

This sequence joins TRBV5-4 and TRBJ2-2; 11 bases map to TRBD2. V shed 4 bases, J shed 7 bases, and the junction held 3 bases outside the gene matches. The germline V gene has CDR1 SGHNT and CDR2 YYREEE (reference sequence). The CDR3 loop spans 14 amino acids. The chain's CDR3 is CASSLGTSGGELFF. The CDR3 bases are TGTGCCAGCAGCCTCGGGACTAGCGGCGGGGAGCTGTTTTTT.

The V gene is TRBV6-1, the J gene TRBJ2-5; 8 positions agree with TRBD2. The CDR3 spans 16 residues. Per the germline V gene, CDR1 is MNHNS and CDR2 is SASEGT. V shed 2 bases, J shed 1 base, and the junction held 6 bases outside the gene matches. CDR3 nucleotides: TGTGCCAGCAGTGAACGTCGACTAGCGCTCCAAGAGACCCAGTACTTC. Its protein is CASSERRLALQETQYF.

CDR3 bases: TGTGCCAGAAGCTTGCCCCAAGGTCAAGCTAGCCAGTTCTTC. Protein: CARSLPQGQASQFF. The rearrangement uses TRBV5-3 and TRBJ2-1; D is perhaps TRBD2 (5 bases). TRBV5-3 is designated an ORF whose function remains uncertain. Trimming took off 1 base at V and 13 bases at J, with 18 bases between the two ends. This CDR3 has 14 residues.

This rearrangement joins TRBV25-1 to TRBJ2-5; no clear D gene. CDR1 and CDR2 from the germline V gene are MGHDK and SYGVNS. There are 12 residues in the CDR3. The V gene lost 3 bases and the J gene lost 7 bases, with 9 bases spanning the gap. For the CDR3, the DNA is TGTGCCAGCAGTGACTCAGTCCTGACCCAGTACTTC. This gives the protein CASSDSVLTQYF. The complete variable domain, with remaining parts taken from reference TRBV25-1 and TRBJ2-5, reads EADIYQTPRYLVIGTGKKITLECSQTMGHDKMYWYQQDPGMELHLIHYSYGVNSTEKGDLSSESTVSRIRTEHFPLTLESARPSHTSQYLCASSDSVLTQYFGPGTRLLVL.

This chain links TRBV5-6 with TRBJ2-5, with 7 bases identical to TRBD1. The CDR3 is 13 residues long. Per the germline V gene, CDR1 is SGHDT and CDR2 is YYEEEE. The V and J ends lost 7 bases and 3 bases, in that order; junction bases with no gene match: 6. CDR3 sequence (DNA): TGTGCCAGCGGCAGGGACAGAAAAGAGACCCAGTACTTC. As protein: CASGRDRKETQYF.

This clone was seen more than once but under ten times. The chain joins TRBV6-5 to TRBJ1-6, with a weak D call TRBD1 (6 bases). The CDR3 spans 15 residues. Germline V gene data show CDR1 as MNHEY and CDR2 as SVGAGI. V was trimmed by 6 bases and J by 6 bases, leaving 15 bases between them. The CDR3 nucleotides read TGTGCCAGCAGGGGGGAACAGGGAATTAATTCACCCCTCCACTTT. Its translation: CASRGEQGINSPLHF.

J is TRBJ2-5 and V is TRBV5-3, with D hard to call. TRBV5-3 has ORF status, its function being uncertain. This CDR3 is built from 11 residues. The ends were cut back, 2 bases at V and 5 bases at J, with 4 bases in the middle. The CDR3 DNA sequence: TGTGCCAGAAGCTTCCAGGAGACCCAGTACTTC. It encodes CARSFQETQYF.

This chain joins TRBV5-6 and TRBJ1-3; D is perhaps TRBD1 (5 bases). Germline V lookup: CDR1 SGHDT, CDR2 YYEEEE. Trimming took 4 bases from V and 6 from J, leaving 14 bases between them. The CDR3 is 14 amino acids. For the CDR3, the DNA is TGTGCCAGCAGCATTGGCCGGGGGGAAAACACCATATATTTT. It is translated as CASSIGRGENTIYF.